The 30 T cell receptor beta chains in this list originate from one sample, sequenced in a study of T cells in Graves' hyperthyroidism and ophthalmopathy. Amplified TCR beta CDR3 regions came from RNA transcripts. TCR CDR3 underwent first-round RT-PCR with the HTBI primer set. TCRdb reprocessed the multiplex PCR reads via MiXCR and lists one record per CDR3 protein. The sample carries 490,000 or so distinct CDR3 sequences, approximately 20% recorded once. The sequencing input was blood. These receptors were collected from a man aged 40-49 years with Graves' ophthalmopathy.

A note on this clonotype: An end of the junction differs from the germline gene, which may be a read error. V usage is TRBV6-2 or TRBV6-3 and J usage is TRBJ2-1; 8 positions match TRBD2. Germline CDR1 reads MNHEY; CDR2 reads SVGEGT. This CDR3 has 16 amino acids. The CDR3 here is CASSWGSGGLYNGQFF. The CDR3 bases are TGTGCCAGCAGTTGGGGTTCGGGGGGGCTTTACAATGGGCAGTTCTTC.

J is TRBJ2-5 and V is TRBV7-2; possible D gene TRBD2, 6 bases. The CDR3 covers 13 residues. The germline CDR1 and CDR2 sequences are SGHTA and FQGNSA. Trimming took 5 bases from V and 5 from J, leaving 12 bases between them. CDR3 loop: CASSRGNGETQYF. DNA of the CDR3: TGTGCCAGCAGCCGCGGGAACGGCGAGACCCAGTACTTC. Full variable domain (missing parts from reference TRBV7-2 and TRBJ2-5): GAGVSQSPSNKVTEKGKDVELRCDPISGHTALYWYRQSLGQGLEFLIYFQGNSAPDKSGLPSDRFSAERTGGSVSTLTIQRTQQEDSAVYLCASSRGNGETQYFGPGTRLLVL.

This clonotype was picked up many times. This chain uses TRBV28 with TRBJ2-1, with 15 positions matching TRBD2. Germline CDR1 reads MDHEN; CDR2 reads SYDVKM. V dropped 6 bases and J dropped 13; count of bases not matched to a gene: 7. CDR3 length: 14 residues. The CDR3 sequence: CASRDGLAGGHQFF. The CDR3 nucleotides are TGTGCCAGCAGAGACGGACTAGCGGGAGGGCACCAGTTCTTC.

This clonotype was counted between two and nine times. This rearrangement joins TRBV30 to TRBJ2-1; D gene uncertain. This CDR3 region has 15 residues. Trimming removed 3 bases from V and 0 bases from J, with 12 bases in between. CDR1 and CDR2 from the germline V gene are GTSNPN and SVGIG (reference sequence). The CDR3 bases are TGTGCCTGGAGGCTAGGGCAAAGCTCCTACAATGAGCAGTTCTTC. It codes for CAWRLGQSSYNEQFF.

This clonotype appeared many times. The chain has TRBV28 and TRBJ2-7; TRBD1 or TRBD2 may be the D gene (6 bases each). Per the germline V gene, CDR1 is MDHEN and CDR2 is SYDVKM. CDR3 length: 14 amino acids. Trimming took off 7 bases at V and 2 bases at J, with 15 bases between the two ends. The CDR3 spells CASTGGHPTYEQYF. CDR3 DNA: TGTGCCAGCACCGGGGGACACCCAACCTACGAGCAGTACTTC.

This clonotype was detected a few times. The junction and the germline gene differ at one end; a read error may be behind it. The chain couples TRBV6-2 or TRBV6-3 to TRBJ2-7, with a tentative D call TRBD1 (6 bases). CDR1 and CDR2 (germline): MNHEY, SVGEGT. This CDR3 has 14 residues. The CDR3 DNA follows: TGTGCCAGCAGTAACTCAGGGGTCCCTTACGAGCAGTACTTC. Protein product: CASSNSGVPYEQYF.

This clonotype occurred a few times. This CDR3 is CASFHSRDSNSGNTIYF. The CDR3 DNA reads as TGTGCCAGTTTCCACTCCCGGGACAGTAACTCTGGAAACACCATATATTTT. The V gene is TRBV19, the J gene TRBJ1-3; 7 bases align to TRBD1. V was pared by 8 bases and J by 0 bases, with 13 bases of the junction left unmatched. CDR1 and CDR2 (germline): LNHDA, SQIVND (reference sequence). The length of the CDR3 is 17 residues.

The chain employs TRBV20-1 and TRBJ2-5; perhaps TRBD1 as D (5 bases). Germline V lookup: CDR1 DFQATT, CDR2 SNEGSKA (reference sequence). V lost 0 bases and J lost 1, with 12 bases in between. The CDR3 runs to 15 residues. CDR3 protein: CSARDLQGPQETQYF. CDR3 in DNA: TGCAGTGCTAGAGATCTCCAGGGCCCCCAAGAGACCCAGTACTTC.

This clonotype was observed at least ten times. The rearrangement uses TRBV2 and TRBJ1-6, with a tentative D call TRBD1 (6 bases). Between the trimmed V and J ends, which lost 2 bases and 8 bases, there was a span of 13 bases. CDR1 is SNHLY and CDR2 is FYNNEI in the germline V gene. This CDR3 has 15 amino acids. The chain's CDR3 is CASSEQGRTDSPLHF. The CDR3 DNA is TGTGCCAGCAGTGAACAGGGGCGAACGGATTCACCCCTCCACTTT.

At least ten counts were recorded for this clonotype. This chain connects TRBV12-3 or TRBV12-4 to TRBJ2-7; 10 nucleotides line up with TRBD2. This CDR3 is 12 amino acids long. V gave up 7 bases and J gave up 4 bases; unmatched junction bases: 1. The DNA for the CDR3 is TGTGCCAGCAAGCGGGGGGGGTACGAGCAGTACTTC. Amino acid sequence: CASKRGGYEQYF.

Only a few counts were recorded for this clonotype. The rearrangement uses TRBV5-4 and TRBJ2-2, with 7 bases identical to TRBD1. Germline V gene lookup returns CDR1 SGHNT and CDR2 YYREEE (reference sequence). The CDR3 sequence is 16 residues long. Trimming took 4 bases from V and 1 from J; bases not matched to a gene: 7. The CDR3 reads CASSPATGMNTGELFF. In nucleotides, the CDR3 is TGTGCCAGCAGCCCCGCGACAGGGATGAACACCGGGGAGCTGTTTTTT.

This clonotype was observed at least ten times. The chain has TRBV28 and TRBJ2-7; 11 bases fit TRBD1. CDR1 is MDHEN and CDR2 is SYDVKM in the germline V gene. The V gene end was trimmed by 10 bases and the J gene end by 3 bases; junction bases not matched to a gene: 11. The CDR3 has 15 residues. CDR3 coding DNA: TGTGCCACCGTTAAGCCGGGACAGGGGGACTACGAGCAGTACTTC. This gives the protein CATVKPGQGDYEQYF.

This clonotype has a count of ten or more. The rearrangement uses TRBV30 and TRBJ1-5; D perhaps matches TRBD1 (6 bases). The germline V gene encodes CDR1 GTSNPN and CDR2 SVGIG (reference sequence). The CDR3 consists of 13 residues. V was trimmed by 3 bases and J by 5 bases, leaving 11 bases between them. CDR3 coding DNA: TGTGCCTGGAGGGGGGCAGTAGATCAGCCCCAGCATTTT. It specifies CAWRGAVDQPQHF.

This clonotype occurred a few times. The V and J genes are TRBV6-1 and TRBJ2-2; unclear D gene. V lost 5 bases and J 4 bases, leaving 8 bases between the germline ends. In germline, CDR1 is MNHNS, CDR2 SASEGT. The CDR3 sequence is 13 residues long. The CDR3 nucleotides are TGTGCCAGCAGTCGCGTTAGCACCGGGGAGCTGTTTTTT. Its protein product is CASSRVSTGELFF.

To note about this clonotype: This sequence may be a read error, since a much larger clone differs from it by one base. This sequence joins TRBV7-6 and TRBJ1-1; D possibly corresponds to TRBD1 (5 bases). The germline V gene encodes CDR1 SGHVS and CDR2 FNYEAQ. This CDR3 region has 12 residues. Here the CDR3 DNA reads TGTGCCTGCAGCTTAAGGTGGGGGAGAGCTTTCTTT. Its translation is CACSLRWGRAFF.

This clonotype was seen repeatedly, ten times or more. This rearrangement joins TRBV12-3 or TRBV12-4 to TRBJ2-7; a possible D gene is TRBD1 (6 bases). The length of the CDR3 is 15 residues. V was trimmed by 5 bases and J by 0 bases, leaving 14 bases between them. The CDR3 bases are TGTGCCAGCAGTACCGGACAGTGGAGCTCCTACGAGCAGTACTTC. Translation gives CASSTGQWSSYEQYF.

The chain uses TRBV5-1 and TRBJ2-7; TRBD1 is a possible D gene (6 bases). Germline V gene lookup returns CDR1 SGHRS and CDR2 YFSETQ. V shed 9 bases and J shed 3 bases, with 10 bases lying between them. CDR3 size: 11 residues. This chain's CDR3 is CAIWGLYEQYF. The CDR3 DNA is TGCGCCATTTGGGGGCTCTACGAGCAGTACTTC.

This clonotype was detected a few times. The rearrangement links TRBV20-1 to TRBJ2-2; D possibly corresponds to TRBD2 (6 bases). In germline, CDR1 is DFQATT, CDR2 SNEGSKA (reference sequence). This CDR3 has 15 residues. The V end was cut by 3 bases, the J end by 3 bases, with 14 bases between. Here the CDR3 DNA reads TGCAGTGCTAGGCGCGGGGTGAGCGACACCGGGGAGCTGTTTTTT. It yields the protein CSARRGVSDTGELFF.

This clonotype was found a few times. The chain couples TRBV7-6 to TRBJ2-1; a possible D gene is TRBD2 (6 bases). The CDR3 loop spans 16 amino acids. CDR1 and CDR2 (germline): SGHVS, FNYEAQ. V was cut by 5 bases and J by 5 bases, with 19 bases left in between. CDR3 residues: CASSPRMGSGHNEQFF. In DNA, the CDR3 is TGTGCCAGCAGCCCTAGAATGGGTAGCGGTCACAATGAGCAGTTCTTC.

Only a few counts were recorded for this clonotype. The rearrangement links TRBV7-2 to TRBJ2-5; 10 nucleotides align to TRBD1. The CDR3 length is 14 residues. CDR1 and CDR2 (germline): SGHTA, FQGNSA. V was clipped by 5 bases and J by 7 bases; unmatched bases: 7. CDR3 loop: CTSSPDRGQATQYF. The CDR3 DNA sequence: TGTACCAGCAGCCCCGACAGGGGGCAGGCGACCCAGTACTTC.

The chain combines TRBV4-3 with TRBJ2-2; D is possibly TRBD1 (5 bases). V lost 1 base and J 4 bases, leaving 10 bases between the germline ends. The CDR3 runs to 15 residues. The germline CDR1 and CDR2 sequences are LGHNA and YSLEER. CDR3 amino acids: CASSQGGGITGELFF. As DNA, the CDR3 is TGCGCCAGCAGCCAAGGGGGCGGAATCACCGGGGAGCTGTTTTTT.

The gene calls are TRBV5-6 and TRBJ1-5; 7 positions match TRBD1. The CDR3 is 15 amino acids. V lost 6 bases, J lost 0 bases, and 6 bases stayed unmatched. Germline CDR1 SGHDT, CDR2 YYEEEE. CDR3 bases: TGTGCCAGCACCCGGACAGGCCATAGCAATCAGCCCCAGCATTTT. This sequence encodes CASTRTGHSNQPQHF.

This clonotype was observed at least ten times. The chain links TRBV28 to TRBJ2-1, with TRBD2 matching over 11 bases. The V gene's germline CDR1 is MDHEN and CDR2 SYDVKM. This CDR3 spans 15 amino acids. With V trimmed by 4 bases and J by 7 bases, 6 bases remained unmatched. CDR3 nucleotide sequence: TGTGCCAGCAGTTCCTCTAGCGGGGGGATTAATGAGCAGTTCTTC. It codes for CASSSSSGGINEQFF.

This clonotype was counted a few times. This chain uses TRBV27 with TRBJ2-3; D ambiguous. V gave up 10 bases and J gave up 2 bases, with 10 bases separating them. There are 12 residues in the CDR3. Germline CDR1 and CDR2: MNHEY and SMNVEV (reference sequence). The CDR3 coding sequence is TGTGCCACAGCCGGGCCCACAGATACGCAGTATTTT. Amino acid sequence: CATAGPTDTQYF.

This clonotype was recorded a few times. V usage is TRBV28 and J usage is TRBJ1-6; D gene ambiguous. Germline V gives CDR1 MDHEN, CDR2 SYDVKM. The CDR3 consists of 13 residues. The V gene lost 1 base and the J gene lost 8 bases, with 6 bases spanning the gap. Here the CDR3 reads CASSLFRDSPLHF. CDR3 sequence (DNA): TGTGCCAGCAGTTTATTCCGGGATTCACCCCTCCACTTT.

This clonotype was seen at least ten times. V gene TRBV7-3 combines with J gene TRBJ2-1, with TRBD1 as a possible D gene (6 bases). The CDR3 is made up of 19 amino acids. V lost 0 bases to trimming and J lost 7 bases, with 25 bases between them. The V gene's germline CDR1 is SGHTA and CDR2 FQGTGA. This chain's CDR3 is CASSLTGLIPAGERNEQFF. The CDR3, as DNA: TGTGCCAGCAGCTTAACAGGGCTCATCCCCGCAGGGGAACGTAATGAGCAGTTCTTC.

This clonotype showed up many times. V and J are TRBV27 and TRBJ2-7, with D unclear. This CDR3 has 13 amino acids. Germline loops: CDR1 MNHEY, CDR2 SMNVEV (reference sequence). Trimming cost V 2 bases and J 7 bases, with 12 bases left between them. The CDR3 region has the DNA TGTGCCAGCAGTTTAAGACCTGGTTGGGAGCAGTACTTC. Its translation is CASSLRPGWEQYF.

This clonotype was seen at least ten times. The CDR3 nucleotides read TGCGCCAGCAGCTTGGTTACGGGTTGGAACGAGCAGTACTTC. Translation gives CASSLVTGWNEQYF. The rearrangement links TRBV5-1 to TRBJ2-7; D is unclear. This CDR3 spans 14 amino acids. With 0 bases removed from V and 5 bases from J, the gap between germline ends came to 12 bases. Germline CDR1 is SGHRS and CDR2 is YFSETQ.

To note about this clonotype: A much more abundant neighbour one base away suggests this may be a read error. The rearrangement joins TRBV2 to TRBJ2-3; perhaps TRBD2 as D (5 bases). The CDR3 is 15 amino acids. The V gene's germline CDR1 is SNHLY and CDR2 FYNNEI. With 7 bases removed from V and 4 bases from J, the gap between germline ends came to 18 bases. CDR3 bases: TGTGCCAGCACAGCGGACGGAGCCAGCGCAGATACGCAGTATTTT. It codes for CASTADGASADTQYF.

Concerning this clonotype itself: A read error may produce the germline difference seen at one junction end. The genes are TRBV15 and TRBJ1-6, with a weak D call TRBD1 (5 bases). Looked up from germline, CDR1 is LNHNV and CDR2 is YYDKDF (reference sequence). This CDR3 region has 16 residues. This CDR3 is CATSFPRQSPFSPLHF. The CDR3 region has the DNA TGTGCTACCAGCTTCCCTCGACAGTCTCCCTTTTCACCCCTCCACTTT. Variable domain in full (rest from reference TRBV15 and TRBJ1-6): DAMVIQNPRYQVTQFGKPVTLSCSQTLNHNVMYWYQQKSSQAPKLLFHYYDKDFNNEADTPDNFQSRRPNTSFCFLDIRSPGLGDTAMYLCATSFPRQSPFSPLHFGNGTRLTVT.